The entry below describes one TCR beta chain. Naive CD8 cells were CD45RO-negative, positively selected for CCR7, excluding terminally differentiated effector memory CD45RA+ cells. Study processing details: ImmunoSEQ yielded junction-only sequences lacking quality scores, so filtering differed. Using immunoSEQ multiplex PCR, the repertoire was profiled, and TCRdb retains in-frame clones only, with some absent. The V and J calls and clone size were taken over from that table, and D and trimming were inferred from the DNA. The sample carries over 2 million clones, 85% to 95% recorded once. This entry belongs to a study of shared clonotypes between healthy human individuals. The trim removed 11 bases at V and 3 bases at J, leaving 7 bases unmatched. Germline CDR1 and CDR2: SEHNR and FQNEAQ (reference sequence). The CDR3 is 13 amino acids.

The rearrangement uses TRBV7-9 and TRBJ2-3; 8 nucleotides align to TRBD2. The sequence was collected from a man aged 18 to 29 in good health. The material sequenced was naive CD8+ T cells sorted from blood. Here the CDR3 reads CAASGSETDTQYF. CDR3 coding DNA: TGTGCCGCCAGCGGGAGTGAGACAGATACGCAGTATTTT.